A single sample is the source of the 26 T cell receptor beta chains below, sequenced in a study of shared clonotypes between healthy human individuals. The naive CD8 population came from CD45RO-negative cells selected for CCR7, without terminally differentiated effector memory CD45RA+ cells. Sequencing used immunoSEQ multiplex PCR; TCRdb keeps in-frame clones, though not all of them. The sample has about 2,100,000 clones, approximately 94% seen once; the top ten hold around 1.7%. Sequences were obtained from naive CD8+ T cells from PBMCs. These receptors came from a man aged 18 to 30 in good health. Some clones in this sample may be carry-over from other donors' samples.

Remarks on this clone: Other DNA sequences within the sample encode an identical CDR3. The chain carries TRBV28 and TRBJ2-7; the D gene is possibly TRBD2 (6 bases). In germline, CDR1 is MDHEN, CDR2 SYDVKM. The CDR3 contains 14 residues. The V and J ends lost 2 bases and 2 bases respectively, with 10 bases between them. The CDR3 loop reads CASSLVGGTYEQYF. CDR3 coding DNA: TGTGCCAGCAGTTTAGTTGGGGGGACCTACGAGCAGTACTTC.

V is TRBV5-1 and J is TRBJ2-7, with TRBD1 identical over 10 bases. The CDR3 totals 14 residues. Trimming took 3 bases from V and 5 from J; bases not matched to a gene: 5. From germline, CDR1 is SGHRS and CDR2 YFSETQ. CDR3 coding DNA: TGCGCCAGCAGCTCCCGGGACAGGGGCCACGAGCAGTACTTC. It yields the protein CASSSRDRGHEQYF.

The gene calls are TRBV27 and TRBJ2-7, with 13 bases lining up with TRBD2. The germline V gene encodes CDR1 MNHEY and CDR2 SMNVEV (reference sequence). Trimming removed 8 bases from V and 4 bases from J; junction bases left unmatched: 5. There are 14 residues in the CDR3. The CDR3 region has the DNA TGTGCCAGCTGGTGGACTAGCGGGAGTTACGAGCAGTACTTC. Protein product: CASWWTSGSYEQYF.

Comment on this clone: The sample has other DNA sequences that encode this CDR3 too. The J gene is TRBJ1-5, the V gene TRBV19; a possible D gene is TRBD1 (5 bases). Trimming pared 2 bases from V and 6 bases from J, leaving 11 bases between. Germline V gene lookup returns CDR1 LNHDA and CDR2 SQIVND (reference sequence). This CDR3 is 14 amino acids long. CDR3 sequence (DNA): TGTGCCAGTAGTATAAGGGACGAGGGTCAGCCCCAGCATTTT. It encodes CASSIRDEGQPQHF.

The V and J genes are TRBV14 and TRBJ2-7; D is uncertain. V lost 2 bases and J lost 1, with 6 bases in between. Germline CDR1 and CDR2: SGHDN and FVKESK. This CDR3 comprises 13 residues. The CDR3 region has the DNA TGTGCCAGCAGCCAACTCCTGTCCTACGAGCAGTACTTC. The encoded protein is CASSQLLSYEQYF.

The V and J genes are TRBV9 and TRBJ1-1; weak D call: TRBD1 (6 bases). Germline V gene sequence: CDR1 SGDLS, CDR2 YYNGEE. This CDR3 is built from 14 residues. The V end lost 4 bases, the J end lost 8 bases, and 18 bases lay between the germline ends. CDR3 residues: CASSPGGGGKEAFF. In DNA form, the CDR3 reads TGTGCCAGCAGCCCCGGGGGCGGGGGGAAAGAAGCTTTCTTT.

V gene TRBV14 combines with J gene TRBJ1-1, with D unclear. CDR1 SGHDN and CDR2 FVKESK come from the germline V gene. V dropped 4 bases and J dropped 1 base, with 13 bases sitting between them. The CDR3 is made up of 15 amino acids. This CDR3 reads CASSRTLIGNTEAFF. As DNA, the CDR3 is TGTGCCAGCAGCCGGACGCTAATCGGGAACACTGAAGCTTTCTTT.

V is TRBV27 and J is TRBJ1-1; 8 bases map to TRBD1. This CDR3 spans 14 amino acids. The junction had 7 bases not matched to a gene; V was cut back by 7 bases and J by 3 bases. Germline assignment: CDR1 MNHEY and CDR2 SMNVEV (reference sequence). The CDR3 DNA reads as TGTGCCAGCAACCCAGGGGGCGCGTACACTGAAGCTTTCTTT. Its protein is CASNPGGAYTEAFF.

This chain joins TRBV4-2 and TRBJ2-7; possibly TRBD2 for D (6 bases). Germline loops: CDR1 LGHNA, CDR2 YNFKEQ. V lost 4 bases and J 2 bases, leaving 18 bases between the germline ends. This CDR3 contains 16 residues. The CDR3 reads CASSPLSSSGAYEQYF. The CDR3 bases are TGTGCCAGCAGCCCCCTAAGCAGTAGCGGCGCCTACGAGCAGTACTTC.

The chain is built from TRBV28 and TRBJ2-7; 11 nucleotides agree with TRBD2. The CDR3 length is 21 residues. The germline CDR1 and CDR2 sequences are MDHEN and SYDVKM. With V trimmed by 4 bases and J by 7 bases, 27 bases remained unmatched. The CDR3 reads CASSSHRVVKLAGEWGIEQYF. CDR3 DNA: TGTGCCAGCAGTTCACACAGGGTAGTAAAACTAGCGGGAGAGTGGGGGATAGAGCAGTACTTC.

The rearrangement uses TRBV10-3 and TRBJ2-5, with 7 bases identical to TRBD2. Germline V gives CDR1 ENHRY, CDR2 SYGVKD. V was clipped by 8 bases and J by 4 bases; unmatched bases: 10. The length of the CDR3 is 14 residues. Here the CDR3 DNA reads TGTGCCATCGCACGGGCGGGAGAAAGAGAGACCCAGTACTTC. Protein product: CAIARAGERETQYF.

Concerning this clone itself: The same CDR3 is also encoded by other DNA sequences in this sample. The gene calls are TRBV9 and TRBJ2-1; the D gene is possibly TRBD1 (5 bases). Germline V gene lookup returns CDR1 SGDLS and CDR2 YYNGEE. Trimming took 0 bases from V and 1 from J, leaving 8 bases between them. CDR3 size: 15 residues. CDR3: CASSVVAGSYNEQFF. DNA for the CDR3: TGTGCCAGCAGCGTAGTGGCAGGGTCCTACAATGAGCAGTTCTTC.

CDR3 bases: TGTGCCAGCAGTGCCGGGATCGCCGGGGAGCTGTTTTTT. Translating it yields CASSAGIAGELFF. The rearrangement links TRBV27 to TRBJ2-2, with D possibly being TRBD2 (5 bases). V was shortened by 5 bases and J by 6 bases, with 10 bases between the two germline ends. This CDR3 region has 13 residues. The germline gives CDR1 MNHEY, CDR2 SMNVEV (reference sequence).

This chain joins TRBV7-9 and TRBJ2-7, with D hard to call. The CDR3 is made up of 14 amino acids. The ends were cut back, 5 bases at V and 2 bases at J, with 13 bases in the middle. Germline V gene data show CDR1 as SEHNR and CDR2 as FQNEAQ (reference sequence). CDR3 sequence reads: CASSPSEATYEQYF. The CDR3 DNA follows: TGTGCCAGCAGCCCCAGTGAGGCTACCTACGAGCAGTACTTC.

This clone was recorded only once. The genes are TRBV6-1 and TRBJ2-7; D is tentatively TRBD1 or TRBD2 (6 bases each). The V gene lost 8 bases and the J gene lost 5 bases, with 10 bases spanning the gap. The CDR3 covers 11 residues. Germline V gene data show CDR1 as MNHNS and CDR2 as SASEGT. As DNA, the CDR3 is TGTGCCAGCGGAGGGGGTAACGAGCAGTACTTC. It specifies CASGGGNEQYF.

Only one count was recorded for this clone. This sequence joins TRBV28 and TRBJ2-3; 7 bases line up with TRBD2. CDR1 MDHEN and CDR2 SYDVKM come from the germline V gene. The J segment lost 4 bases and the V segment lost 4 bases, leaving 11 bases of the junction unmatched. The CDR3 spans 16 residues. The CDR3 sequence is CASSWGPGEGPDTQYF. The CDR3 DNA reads TGTGCCAGCAGTTGGGGACCGGGGGAGGGTCCAGATACGCAGTATTTT.

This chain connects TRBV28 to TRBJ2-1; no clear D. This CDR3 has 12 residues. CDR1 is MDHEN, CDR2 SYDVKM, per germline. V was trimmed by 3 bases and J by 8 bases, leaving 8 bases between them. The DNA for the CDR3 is TGTGCCAGCAGTTTGCGTATCGATGAGCAGTTCTTC. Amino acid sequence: CASSLRIDEQFF.

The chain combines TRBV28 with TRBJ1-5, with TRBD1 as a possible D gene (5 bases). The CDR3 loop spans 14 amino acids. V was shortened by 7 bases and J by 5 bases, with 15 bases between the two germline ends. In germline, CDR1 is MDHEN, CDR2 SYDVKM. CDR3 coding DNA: TGTGCCAGCACCCTCCTCCAGGGCGATCAGCCCCAGCATTTT. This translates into CASTLLQGDQPQHF.

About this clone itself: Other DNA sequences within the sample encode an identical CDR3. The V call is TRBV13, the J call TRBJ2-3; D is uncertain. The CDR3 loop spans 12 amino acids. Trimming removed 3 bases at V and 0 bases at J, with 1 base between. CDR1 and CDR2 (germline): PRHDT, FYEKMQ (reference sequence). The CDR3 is CASSLSTDTQYF. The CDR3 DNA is TGTGCCAGCAGCTTGAGCACAGATACGCAGTATTTT.

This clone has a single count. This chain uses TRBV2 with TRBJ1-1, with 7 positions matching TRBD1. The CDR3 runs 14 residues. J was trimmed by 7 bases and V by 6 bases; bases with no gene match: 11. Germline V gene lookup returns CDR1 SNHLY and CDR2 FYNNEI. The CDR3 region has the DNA TGTGCCAGCAGCGGGGGGACAGTTTTGCTTGAAGCTTTCTTT. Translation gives CASSGGTVLLEAFF.

The CDR3 DNA reads as TGTGCCAGCAGCCAGGTGCCTTTTACGGGTCCCCGTTTAGTCATGACGGGGGCCAACGTCCTGACTTTC. This gives the protein CASSQVPFTGPRLVMTGANVLTF. The chain has TRBV14 and TRBJ2-6, with D uncertain. CDR1 and CDR2 from the germline V gene are SGHDN and FVKESK. The CDR3 runs 23 residues. V lost 3 bases, J lost 4 bases, and 34 bases lay in between.

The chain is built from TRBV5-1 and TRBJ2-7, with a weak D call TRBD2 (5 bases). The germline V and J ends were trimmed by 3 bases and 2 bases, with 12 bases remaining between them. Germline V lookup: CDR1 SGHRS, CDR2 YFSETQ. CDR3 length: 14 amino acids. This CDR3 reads CASSSGVRAYEQYF. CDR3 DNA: TGCGCCAGCAGCTCCGGGGTTAGAGCCTACGAGCAGTACTTC. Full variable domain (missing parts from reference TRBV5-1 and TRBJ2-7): KAGVTQTPRYLIKTRGQQVTLSCSPISGHRSVSWYQQTPGQGLQFLFEYFSETQRNKGNFPGRFSGRQFSNSRSEMNVSTLELGDSALYLCASSSGVRAYEQYFGPGTRLTVT.

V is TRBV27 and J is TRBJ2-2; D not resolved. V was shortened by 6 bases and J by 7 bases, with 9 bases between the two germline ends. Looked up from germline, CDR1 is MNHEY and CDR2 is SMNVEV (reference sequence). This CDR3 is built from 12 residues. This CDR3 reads CASSPAYGELFF. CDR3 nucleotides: TGTGCCAGCAGCCCCGCGTACGGGGAGCTGTTTTTT.

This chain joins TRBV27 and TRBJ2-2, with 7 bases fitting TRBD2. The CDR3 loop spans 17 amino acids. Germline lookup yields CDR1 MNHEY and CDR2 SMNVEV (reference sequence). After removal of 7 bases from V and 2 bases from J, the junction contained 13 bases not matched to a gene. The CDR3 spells CASTWGDYSLNTGELFF. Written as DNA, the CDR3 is TGTGCCAGCACCTGGGGGGACTATAGTCTAAACACCGGGGAGCTGTTTTTT.

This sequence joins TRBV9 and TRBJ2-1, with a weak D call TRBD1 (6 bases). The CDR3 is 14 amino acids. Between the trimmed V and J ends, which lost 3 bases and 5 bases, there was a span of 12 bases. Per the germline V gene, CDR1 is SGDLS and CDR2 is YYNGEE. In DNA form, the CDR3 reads TGTGCCAGCAGCGCCGCCCGGGACAACAATGAGCAGTTCTTC. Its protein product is CASSAARDNNEQFF.

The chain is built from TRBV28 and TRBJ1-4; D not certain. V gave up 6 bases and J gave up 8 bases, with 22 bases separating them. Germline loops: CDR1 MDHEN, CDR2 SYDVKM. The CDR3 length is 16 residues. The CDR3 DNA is TGTGCCAGCAGCTCTCAACTTGGGAGGGAAAGGGAAAAACTGTTTTTT. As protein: CASSSQLGREREKLFF.